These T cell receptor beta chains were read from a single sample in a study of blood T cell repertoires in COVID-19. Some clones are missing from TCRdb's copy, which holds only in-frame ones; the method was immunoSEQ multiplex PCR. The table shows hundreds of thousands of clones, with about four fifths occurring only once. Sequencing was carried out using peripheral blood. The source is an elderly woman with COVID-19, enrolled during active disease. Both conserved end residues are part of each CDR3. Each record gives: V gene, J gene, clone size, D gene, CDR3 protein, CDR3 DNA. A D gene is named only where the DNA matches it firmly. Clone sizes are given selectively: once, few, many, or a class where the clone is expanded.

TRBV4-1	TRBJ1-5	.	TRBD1	CASSEYPRQGMGNQPQHF	TGCGCCAGCAGCGAATATCCCCGACAGGGGATGGGCAATCAGCCCCAGCATTTT
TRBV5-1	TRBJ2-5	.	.	CASSWGQRGETQYF	TGCGCCAGCAGCTGGGGGCAACGAGGAGAGACCCAGTACTTC
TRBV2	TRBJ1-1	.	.	CASSLAGVNTEAFF	TGTGCCAGCAGTTTGGCAGGGGTAAACACTGAAGCTTTCTTT
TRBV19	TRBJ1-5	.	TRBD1	CASSYRGQPQHF	TGTGCCAGTAGTTACAGGGGCCAGCCCCAGCATTTT
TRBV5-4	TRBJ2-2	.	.	CASISGQGGTGELFF	TGTGCCAGCATTTCCGGACAGGGAGGGACCGGGGAGCTGTTTTTT
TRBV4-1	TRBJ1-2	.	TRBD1	CASSQSGGESNYGYTF	TGCGCCAGCAGCCAATCAGGGGGCGAATCTAACTATGGCTACACCTTC
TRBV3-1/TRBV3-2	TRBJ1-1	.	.	CASSQGRATEAFF	TGTGCCAGCAGCCAAGGGAGAGCCACTGAAGCTTTCTTT
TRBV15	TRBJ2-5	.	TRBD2	CATSRGGSGGSQETQYF	TGTGCCACCAGCAGAGGGGGAAGCGGGGGTTCTCAAGAGACCCAGTACTTC
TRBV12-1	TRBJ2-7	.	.	CASSFLQGVYEQYF	TGTGCCAGCAGCTTCCTCCAGGGCGTCTACGAGCAGTACTTC
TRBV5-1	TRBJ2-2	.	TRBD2	CASSPTSGPGTGELFF	TGCGCCAGCAGTCCCACTAGCGGCCCGGGCACCGGGGAGCTGTTTTTT
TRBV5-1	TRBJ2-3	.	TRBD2	CASSLPSTSGGSTDTQYF	TGCGCCAGCAGCTTGCCTTCGACTAGCGGGGGGAGCACAGATACGCAGTATTTT
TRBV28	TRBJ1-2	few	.	CASSSSRLGGYGYTF	TGTGCCAGCAGTTCCTCCCGATTGGGAGGCTATGGCTACACCTTC
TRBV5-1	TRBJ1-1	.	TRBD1	CASSLEARGLSTEAFF	TGCGCCAGCAGCTTGGAGGCGAGGGGGCTGAGCACTGAAGCTTTCTTT
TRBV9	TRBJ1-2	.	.	CASSGGLYGYTF	TGTGCCAGCAGCGGGGGGCTGTATGGCTACACCTTC
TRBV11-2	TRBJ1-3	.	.	CASSLRGQQRNTIYF	TGTGCCAGCAGCTTACGAGGACAGCAGAGAAACACCATATATTTT
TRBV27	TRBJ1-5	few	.	CASGRTVYSNQPQHF	TGTGCCAGCGGACGGACAGTGTATAGCAATCAGCCCCAGCATTTT
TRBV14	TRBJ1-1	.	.	CASSQAGLGEAFF	TGTGCCAGCAGCCAGGCGGGGCTGGGTGAAGCTTTCTTT
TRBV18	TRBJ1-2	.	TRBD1	CASSPGQGSVYGYTF	TGTGCCAGCTCTCCGGGACAGGGATCAGTCTATGGCTACACCTTC
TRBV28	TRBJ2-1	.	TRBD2	CASSSQGGTSGSWLEQFF	TGTGCCAGCAGTTCCCAAGGAGGGACTAGCGGGAGTTGGCTTGAGCAGTTCTTC
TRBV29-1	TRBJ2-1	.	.	CSVGTGLLYNEQFF	TGCAGCGTTGGTACGGGACTTCTATACAATGAGCAGTTCTTC
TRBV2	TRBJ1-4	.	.	CASSRQATNEKLFF	TGTGCCAGCAGTAGACAGGCAACTAATGAAAAACTGTTTTTT
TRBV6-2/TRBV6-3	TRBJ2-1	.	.	CASSYDRDSNTYNEQFF	TGTGCCAGCAGTTACGACCGGGACTCCAACACCTACAATGAGCAGTTCTTC
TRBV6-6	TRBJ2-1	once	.	CASMAGSPSYNEQFF	TGTGCCAGCATGGCGGGATCCCCCTCCTACAATGAGCAGTTCTTC
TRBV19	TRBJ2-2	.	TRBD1	CASRRQGQGAAGELFF	TGTGCCAGTAGACGTCAGGGACAGGGGGCGGCCGGGGAGCTGTTTTTT
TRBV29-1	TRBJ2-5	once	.	CSVENGGPETQYF	TGCAGCGTTGAAAATGGAGGCCCCGAGACCCAGTACTTC
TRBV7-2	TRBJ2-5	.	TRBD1	CASSLVGTGGLAETQYF	TGTGCCAGCAGCTTAGTAGGGACAGGGGGCCTTGCGGAGACCCAGTACTTC
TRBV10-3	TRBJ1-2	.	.	CAISYRGGMDGYTF	TGTGCCATCAGTTATAGAGGGGGTATGGATGGCTACACCTTC
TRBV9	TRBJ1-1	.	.	CASSVGVANTEAFF	TGTGCCAGCAGCGTCGGGGTGGCGAACACTGAAGCTTTCTTT
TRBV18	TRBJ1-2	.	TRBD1	CASSWQGANGYTF	TGTGCCAGCTCCTGGCAGGGGGCCAATGGCTACACCTTC
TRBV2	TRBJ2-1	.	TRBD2	CASTGERGVWQFF	TGTGCCAGCACTGGGGAGCGGGGGGTATGGCAGTTCTTC
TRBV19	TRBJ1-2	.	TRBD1	CASTGMTGNYGYTF	TGTGCCAGTACTGGGATGACAGGGAACTATGGCTACACCTTC
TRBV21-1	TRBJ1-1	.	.	CASSPRDRDSYWTEAFF	TGTGCCAGCAGCCCCCGGGACAGGGATTCATATTGGACTGAAGCTTTCTTT
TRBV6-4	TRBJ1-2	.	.	CASSDPLQHLNGYTF	TGTGCCAGCAGTGACCCTCTACAGCACTTGAATGGCTACACCTTC
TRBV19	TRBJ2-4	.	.	CASTQPGAKNIQYF	TGTGCCAGTACCCAACCGGGAGCCAAAAACATTCAGTACTTC
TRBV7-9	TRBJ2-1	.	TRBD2	CASSSPGTSGNQQFF	TGTGCCAGCAGCTCACCCGGGACTAGCGGGAATCAGCAGTTCTTC
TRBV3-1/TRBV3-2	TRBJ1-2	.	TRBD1	CASSQPDRYYGYTF	TGTGCCAGCAGCCAACCGGACAGGTACTATGGCTACACCTTC
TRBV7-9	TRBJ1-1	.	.	CASTWPDTEAFF	TGTGCCAGCACCTGGCCTGACACTGAAGCTTTCTTT
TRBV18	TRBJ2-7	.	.	CASSKQAPTEQYF	TGTGCCAGCTCAAAGCAGGCTCCTACCGAGCAGTACTTC
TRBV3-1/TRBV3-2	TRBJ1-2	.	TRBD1	CASSQRDRGEGYTF	TGTGCCAGCAGCCAAAGGGACAGAGGGGAAGGCTACACCTTC